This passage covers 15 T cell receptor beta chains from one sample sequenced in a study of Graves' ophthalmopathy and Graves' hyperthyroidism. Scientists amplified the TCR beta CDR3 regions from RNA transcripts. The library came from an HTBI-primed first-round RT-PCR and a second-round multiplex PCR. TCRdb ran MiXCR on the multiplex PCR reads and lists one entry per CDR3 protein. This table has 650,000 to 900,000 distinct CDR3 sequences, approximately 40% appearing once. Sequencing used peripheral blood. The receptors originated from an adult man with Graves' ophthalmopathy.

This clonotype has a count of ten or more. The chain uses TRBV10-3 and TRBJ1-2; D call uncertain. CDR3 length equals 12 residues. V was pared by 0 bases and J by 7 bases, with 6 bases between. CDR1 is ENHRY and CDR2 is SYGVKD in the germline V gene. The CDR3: CAISESSSGYTF. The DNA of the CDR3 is TGTGCCATCAGTGAGTCATCGAGTGGCTACACCTTC.

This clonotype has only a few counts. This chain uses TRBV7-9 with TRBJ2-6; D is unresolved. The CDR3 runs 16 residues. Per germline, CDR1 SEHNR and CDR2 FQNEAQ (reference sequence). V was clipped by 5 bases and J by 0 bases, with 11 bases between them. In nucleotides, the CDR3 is TGTGCCAGCAGCCTTTTTGTGATCTCTGGGGCCAACGTCCTGACTTTC. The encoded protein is CASSLFVISGANVLTF.

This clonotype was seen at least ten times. The CDR3 spells CASSRSGGDSPLHF. DNA for the CDR3: TGTGCCAGCAGCCGGTCTGGGGGGGATTCACCCCTCCACTTT. The genes are TRBV7-8 and TRBJ1-6, with a tentative D call TRBD1 (5 bases). Germline V CDR1 and CDR2: SGHVS, FQNEAQ. V lost 5 bases and J 8 bases, leaving 13 bases between the germline ends. The CDR3 loop spans 14 amino acids.

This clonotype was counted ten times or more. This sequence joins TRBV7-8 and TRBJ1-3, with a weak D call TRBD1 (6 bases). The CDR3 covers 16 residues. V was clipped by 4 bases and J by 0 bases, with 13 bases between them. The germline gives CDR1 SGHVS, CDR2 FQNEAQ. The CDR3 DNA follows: TGTGCCAGCAGCTCGACGCGGACAGTCTCTGGAAACACCATATATTTT. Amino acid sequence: CASSSTRTVSGNTIYF.

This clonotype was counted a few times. Here the CDR3 reads CASSVREGGYEQYF. CDR3 nucleotides: TGTGCCAGCAGCGTACGGGAGGGTGGCTACGAGCAGTACTTC. The chain combines TRBV9 with TRBJ2-7, with TRBD2 matching 8 bases. From germline, CDR1 is SGDLS and CDR2 YYNGEE. Germline trimming cut 1 base from V and 3 bases from J; bases unmatched to any gene: 3. This CDR3 has 14 residues.

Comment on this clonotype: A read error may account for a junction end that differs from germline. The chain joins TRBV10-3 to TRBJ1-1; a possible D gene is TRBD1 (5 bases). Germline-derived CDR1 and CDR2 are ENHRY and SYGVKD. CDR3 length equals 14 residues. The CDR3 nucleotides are TGTGCCAGCAGTTACAAGTCAGGGAACACTGAAGATTTCTTT. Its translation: CASSYKSGNTEDFF.

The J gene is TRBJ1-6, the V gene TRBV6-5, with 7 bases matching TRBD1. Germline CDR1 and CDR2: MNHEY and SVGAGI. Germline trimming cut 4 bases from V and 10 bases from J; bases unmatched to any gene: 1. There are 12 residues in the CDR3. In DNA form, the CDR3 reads TGTGCCAGCAGTTGGACAGGCTCACCCCTCCACTTT. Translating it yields CASSWTGSPLHF.

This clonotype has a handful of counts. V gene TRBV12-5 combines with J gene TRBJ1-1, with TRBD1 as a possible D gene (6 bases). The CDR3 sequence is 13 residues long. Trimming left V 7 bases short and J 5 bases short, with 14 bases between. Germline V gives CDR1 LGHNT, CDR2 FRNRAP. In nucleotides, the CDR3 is TGTGCTAGTGCCCCTTCAGGGGTTACTGAAGCTTTCTTT. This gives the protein CASAPSGVTEAFF.

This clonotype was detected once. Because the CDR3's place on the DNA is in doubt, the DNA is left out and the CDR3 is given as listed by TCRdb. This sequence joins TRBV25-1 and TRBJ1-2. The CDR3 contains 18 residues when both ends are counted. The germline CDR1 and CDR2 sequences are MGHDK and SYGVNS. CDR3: CASSDSAGELFFGEGYTF.

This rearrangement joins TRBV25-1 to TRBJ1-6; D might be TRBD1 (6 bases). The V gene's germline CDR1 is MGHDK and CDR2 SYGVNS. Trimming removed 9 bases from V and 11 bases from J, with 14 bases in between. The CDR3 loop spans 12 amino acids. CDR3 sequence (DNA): TGTGCCAGTTTCAGGGGTTTGACACCCCTCCACTTT. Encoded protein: CASFRGLTPLHF. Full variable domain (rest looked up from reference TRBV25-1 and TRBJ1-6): EADIYQTPRYLVIGTGKKITLECSQTMGHDKMYWYQQDPGMELHLIHYSYGVNSTEKGDLSSESTVSRIRTEHFPLTLESARPSHTSQYLCASFRGLTPLHFGNGTRLTVT.

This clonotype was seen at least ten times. CDR3: CASSQESLYGYTF. Here the CDR3 DNA reads TGCGCCAGCAGCCAAGAGAGTCTCTATGGCTACACCTTC. This sequence joins TRBV4-1 and TRBJ1-2; no reliable D call. Germline lookup yields CDR1 MGHRA and CDR2 YSYEKL. The CDR3 is made up of 13 amino acids. V was clipped by 0 bases and J by 4 bases, with 6 bases between them.

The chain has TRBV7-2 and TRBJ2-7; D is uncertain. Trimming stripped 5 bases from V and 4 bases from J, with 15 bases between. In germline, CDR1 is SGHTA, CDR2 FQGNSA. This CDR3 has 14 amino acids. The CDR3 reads CASSLMVGLYEQYF. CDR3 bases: TGTGCCAGCAGCCTAATGGTGGGCCTTTACGAGCAGTACTTC.

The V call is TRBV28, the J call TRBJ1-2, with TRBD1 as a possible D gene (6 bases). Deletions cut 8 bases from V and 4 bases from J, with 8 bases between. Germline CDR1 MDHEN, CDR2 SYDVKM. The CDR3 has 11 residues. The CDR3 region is CASETGYGYTF. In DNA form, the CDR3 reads TGTGCCAGCGAGACAGGCTATGGCTACACCTTC.

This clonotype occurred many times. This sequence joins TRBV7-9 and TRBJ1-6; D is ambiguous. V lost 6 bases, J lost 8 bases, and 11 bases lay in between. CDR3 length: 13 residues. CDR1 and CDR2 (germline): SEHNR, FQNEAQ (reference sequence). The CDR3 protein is CASRRSSDSPLHF. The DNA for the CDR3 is TGTGCCAGCAGGAGATCGAGTGATTCACCCCTCCACTTT.

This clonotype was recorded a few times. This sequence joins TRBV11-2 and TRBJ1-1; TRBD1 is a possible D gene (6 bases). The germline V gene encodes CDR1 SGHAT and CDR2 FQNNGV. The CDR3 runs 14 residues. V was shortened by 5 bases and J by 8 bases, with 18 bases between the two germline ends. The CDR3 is CASSPPRGLREAFF. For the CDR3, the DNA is TGTGCCAGCAGCCCCCCCAGGGGTTTACGCGAAGCTTTCTTT. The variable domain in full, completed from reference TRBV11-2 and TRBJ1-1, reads EAGVAQSPRYKIIEKRQSVAFWCNPISGHATLYWYQQILGQGPKLLIQFQNNGVVDDSQLPKDRFSAERLKGVDSTLKIQPAKLEDSAVYLCASSPPRGLREAFFGQGTRLTVV.